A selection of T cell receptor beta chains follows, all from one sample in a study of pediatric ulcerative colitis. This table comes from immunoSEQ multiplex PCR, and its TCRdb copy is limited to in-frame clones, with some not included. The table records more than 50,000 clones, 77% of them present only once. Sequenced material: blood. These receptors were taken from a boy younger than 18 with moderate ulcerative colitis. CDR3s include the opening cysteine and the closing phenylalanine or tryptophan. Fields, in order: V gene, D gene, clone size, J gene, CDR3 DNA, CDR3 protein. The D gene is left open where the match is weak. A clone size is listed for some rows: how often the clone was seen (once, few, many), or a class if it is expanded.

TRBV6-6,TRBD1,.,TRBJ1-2,TGTGCCAGCAGTTACTCCGGCCAGGGGGAAGGCTACACCTTC,CASSYSGQGEGYTF
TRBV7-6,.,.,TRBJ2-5,TGTGCCAGCAGCGAAGCAGGGGCGCGCGAGACCCAGTACTTC,CASSEAGARETQYF
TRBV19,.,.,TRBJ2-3,TGTGCCAGTGAAGGGGATCGCACAGATACGCAGTATTTT,CASEGDRTDTQYF
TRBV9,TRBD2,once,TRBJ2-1,TGTGCCAGCAGCGTAGAAGTCTTGGGGACTAGCGGGGTAAGCAATGAGCAGTTCTTC,CASSVEVLGTSGVSNEQFF
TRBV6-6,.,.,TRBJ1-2,TGTGCCAGCAGGCACACGGGCCTCTATGGCTACACCTTC,CASRHTGLYGYTF
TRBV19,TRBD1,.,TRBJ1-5,TGTGCCAGTAGCGTACAGGGGGCTGGCAATCAGCCCCAGCATTTT,CASSVQGAGNQPQHF
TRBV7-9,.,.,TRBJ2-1,TGTGCCAGCACCCAGGGGGGCAATGAGCAGTTCTTC,CASTQGGNEQFF
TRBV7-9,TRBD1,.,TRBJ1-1,TGTGCCAGCAGCCATGACAGGGGGGGTACTGAAGCTTTCTTT,CASSHDRGGTEAFF
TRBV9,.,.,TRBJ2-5,TGTGCCAGCAGCCAGAGGCCCCGCCAAGAGACCCAGTACTTC,CASSQRPRQETQYF
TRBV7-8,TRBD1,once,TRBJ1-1,TGTGCCAGCAGCCACGGGTCAGGGGGAGGCACTGAAGCTTTCTTT,CASSHGSGGGTEAFF
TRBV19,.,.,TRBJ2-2,TGTGCCACCAAAATGGGGGCCGGGGAGCTGTTTTTT,CATKMGAGELFF
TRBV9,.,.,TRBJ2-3,TGTGCCAGCAGCGTAGTAGACTACCCCACAGATACGCAGTATTTT,CASSVVDYPTDTQYF
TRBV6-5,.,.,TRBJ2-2,TGTGCCAGCAGTTCCCGCGGGGAGCTGTTTTTT,CASSSRGELFF
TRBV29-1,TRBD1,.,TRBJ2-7,TGCAGCGTTGAATTTGCGTCGGGACAGAAGCTTTACGAGCAGTACTTC,CSVEFASGQKLYEQYF
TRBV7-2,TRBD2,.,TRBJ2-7,TGTGCCAGCAGGACTAGAGGACTAGCGGGAGTTCCCCACGAGCAGTACTTC,CASRTRGLAGVPHEQYF
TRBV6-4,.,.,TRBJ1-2,TGTGCCAGCGCCCCCCAGGTGGCGGCGGAGGGGGTCTATGGCTACACCTTC,CASAPQVAAEGVYGYTF
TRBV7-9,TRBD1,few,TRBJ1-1,TGTGCCAGCAGCCCCAGGGGGTGGTCTGAAGCTTTCTTT,CASSPRGWSEAFF
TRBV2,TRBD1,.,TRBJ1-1,TGTGCCAGCAGAGTTACTACCCTAAACAGGGGAACTGAAGCTTTCTTT,CASRVTTLNRGTEAFF
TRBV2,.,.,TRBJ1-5,TGTGCCAGCAGGGGCGGTTGGGAGGGCAATCAGCCCCAGCATTTT,CASRGGWEGNQPQHF
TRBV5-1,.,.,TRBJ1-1,TGCGCCAGCAGCTTGGTTTACGGGAAGACTGAAGCTTTCTTT,CASSLVYGKTEAFF
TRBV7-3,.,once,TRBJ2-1,TGTGCCAGCAGCCGACAGGGGAGGGGCGTTGAGCAGTTCTTC,CASSRQGRGVEQFF
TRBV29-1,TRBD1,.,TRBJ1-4,TGCAGCGTTGCAGGGGGACCCCGGGGAAAACTGTTTTTT,CSVAGGPRGKLFF
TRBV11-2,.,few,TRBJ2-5,TGTGCCAGCAGCTTAGGACACAGGGAAGAGACCCAGTACTTC,CASSLGHREETQYF
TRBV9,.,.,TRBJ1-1,TGTGCCAGCAGCGTAGTACGGGGGGCCAACACTGAAGCTTTCTTT,CASSVVRGANTEAFF
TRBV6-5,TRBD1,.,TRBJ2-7,TGTGCCAGCAGTTACCAACCGGGACAGGGGTTCGAGCAGTACTTC,CASSYQPGQGFEQYF
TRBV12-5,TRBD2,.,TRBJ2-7,TGTGCTAGTGGTTTGGTAATCGTAGAGGGGCGGGAGGGCCAGTCTCGAGTAAGCTCCTACGAGCAGTACTTC,CASGLVIVEGREGQSRVSSYEQYF
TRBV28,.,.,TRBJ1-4,TGTGCCAGCACCCCCGATGAAAAACTGTTTTTT,CASTPDEKLFF
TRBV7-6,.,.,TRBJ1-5,TGTGCCAGCAGCTCCGGATGGGGAGCCGTTGGGGGTCAGCCCCAGCATTTT,CASSSGWGAVGGQPQHF
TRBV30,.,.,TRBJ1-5,TGTGCCTGGAGTGCTCATGACGGCAATCAGCCCCAGCATTTT,CAWSAHDGNQPQHF
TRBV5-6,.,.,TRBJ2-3,TGTGCCAGCAGCTCCGACCTGGACACAGATACGCAGTATTTT,CASSSDLDTDTQYF
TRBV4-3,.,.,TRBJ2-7,TGCGCCAGCAGCCAAGATCGGGCAGGGGAGCAGTACTTC,CASSQDRAGEQYF
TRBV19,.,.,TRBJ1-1,TGTGCCAGTCGACACTGGAACACTGAAGCTTTCTTT,CASRHWNTEAFF
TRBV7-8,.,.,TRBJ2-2,TGTGCCAGCAGCCCCGGTCGGGGAGGAACCGGGGAGCTGTTTTTT,CASSPGRGGTGELFF
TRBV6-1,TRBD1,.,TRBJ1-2,TGTGCCACCATCATTACAGGGGGCAACTATGGCTACACCTTC,CATIITGGNYGYTF
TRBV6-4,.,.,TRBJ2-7,TGTGCCAGCAGTTGGGGGTCCTACGAGCAGTACTTC,CASSWGSYEQYF
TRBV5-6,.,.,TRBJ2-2,TGTGCCAGCAGCTGGGGATCCGGGGAGCTGTTTTTT,CASSWGSGELFF
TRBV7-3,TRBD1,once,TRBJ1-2,TGTGCCAGCAGCCCGAAATCCGGGACAGGGTCATATGGCTACACCTTC,CASSPKSGTGSYGYTF
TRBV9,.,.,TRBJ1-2,TGTGCCAGCAGCGTAAGCCCCGACATTTCTAACTATGGCTACACCTTC,CASSVSPDISNYGYTF
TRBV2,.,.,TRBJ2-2,TGTGCCAGCCGCGGCGCAGAAGGTAACACCGGGGAGCTGTTTTTT,CASRGAEGNTGELFF
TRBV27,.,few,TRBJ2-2,TGTGCCAGCAAGGTGGGACACAACACCGGGGAGCTGTTTTTT,CASKVGHNTGELFF
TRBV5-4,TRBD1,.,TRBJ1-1,TGTGCCAGCACCGGGACAGGGACTAACATTGAAGCTTTCTTT,CASTGTGTNIEAFF
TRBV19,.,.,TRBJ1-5,TGTGCCAGTAGGAAGGGGAGCTATCAGCCCCAGCATTTT,CASRKGSYQPQHF
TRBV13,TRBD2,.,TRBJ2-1,TGTGCCAGCAGCTCGGGACTAGCGGAGTACAATGAGCAGTTCTTC,CASSSGLAEYNEQFF
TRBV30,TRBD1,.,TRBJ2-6,TGTGCACTACCGGGACAGGGGTCTGGGGCCAACGTCCTGACTTTC,CALPGQGSGANVLTF
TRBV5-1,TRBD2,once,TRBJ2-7,TGCGCCAGCAGCTCGGGCGGACTAGCGGGGGAGCAGTACTTC,CASSSGGLAGEQYF
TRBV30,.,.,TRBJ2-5,TGTGCCTGGAGTGTACGTCGGGGACAAGAGACCCAGTACTTC,CAWSVRRGQETQYF
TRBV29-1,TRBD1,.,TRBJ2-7,TGCAGCGTTGATGTAGGCGGACAGGGCCACGAGCAGTACTTC,CSVDVGGQGHEQYF
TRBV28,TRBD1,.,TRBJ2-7,TGTGCCAGCAGTCCCGGACAGGGAAGGGAGCAGTACTTC,CASSPGQGREQYF
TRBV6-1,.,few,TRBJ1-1,TGTGCCAGCAGTGAGGCAATAACTGAAGCTTTCTTT,CASSEAITEAFF
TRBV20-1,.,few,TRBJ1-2,TGCAGTGTAGGGAACTATGGCTACACCTTC,CSVGNYGYTF
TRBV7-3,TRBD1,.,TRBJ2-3,TGTGCCAGCAGCTGGACAGGGGTGGCAGATACGCAGTATTTT,CASSWTGVADTQYF
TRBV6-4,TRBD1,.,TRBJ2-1,TGTGCCAGCAGGCGGGACAGGGGCGATGAGCAGTTCTTC,CASRRDRGDEQFF
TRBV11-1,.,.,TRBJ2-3,TGTGCCAGCAGCTACGGGGGACAGTCTCCGTCGGATACGCAGTATTTT,CASSYGGQSPSDTQYF